The 10 T cell receptor beta chains below were found in one sample sequenced in a study of T cells after yellow fever vaccination. TCRdb called the 5' RACE reads again in MiXCR, with one record for every CDR3 protein. The sample lists roughly 400,000 distinct CDR3 sequences; approximately 18% were seen once. Sequencing was performed on PBMCs, taken before the yellow fever booster vaccination. Every receptor here comes from a young man who received the YFV17D yellow fever vaccine.

This chain uses TRBV9 with TRBJ2-7, with TRBD2 as a possible D gene (5 bases). Per the germline V gene, CDR1 is SGDLS and CDR2 is YYNGEE. Deletions cut 7 bases from V and 2 bases from J, with 13 bases between. CDR3 size: 13 residues. CDR3 loop: CASGEGPTYEQYF. The DNA for the CDR3 is TGTGCCAGCGGAGAGGGTCCAACCTACGAGCAGTACTTC.

The chain carries TRBV2 and TRBJ1-3; D remains unclear. Germline V gene lookup returns CDR1 SNHLY and CDR2 FYNNEI. Trimming left V 3 bases short and J 0 bases short, with 9 bases between. This CDR3 spans 15 amino acids. The CDR3 DNA reads TGTGCCAGCAGTGACGGGATTCTCTCTGGAAACACCATATATTTT. Its translation is CASSDGILSGNTIYF.

This clonotype was seen a handful of times. This chain links TRBV20-1 with TRBJ1-2; D uncertain. This CDR3 has 12 amino acids. Trimming pared 3 bases from V and 8 bases from J, leaving 13 bases between. Germline V gene data show CDR1 as DFQATT and CDR2 as SNEGSKA (reference sequence). In nucleotides, the CDR3 is TGCAGTGCTAGGTGGCAGCCCGTAGGCTACACCTTC. Amino acid sequence: CSARWQPVGYTF.

This clonotype has just a few counts. This chain uses TRBV2 with TRBJ2-7; 8 bases fit TRBD1. This CDR3 is built from 14 residues. CDR1 is SNHLY and CDR2 is FYNNEI in the germline V gene. Trimming cost V 4 bases and J 3 bases; bases outside gene matches: 5. The CDR3 loop reads CASSVGTGYYEQYF. DNA for the CDR3: TGTGCCAGCAGTGTAGGGACAGGCTACTACGAGCAGTACTTC.

The J gene is TRBJ1-2, the V gene TRBV28; 7 bases match TRBD1. After removal of 5 bases from V and 8 bases from J, the junction contained 8 bases not matched to a gene. This CDR3 contains 13 residues. Germline CDR1 MDHEN, CDR2 SYDVKM. The CDR3 region has the DNA TGTGCCAGCAGTCCGCGACAGGGCCTCGGCTACACCTTC. Translated, it gives CASSPRQGLGYTF.

The chain carries TRBV12-3 or TRBV12-4 and TRBJ1-1, with D perhaps TRBD1 (5 bases). The CDR3 has 13 residues. Trimming took 8 bases from V and 5 from J, leaving 15 bases between them. The CDR3 region is CASVEGEGTEAFF. The CDR3 nucleotides are TGTGCCAGCGTCGAAGGGGAGGGGACTGAAGCTTTCTTT.

This clonotype was detected a few times. The V call is TRBV20-1, the J call TRBJ1-2; D is undetermined. The germline CDR1 and CDR2 sequences are DFQATT and SNEGSKA (reference sequence). This CDR3 is 13 amino acids long. V shed 3 bases and J shed 2 bases, with 10 bases lying between them. CDR3 sequence: CSASPEPNYGYTF. The CDR3 DNA sequence: TGCAGTGCTAGCCCAGAACCAAACTATGGCTACACCTTC.

This clonotype was observed a few times. The rearrangement joins TRBV20-1 to TRBJ2-4; D may be TRBD1 (6 bases). Germline V lookup: CDR1 DFQATT, CDR2 SNEGSKA (reference sequence). V was pared by 3 bases and J by 5 bases, with 11 bases between. This CDR3 has 13 residues. CDR3 amino acids: CSARTRQENIQYF. The CDR3 nucleotides are TGCAGTGCTAGGACGAGACAGGAAAACATTCAGTACTTC.

The table lists this clonotype with a few counts. The chain links TRBV4-1 to TRBJ2-1; TRBD1 is a possible D gene (6 bases). Germline CDR1 and CDR2: MGHRA and YSYEKL. V lost 5 bases and J lost 9, with 11 bases in between. The CDR3 is made up of 12 amino acids. CDR3 bases: TGCGCCAGCAGCGAACAGGGTGGTGAGCAGTTCTTC. Its protein product is CASSEQGGEQFF.

The rearrangement joins TRBV9 to TRBJ2-7; 8 bases agree with TRBD2. Unmatched junction bases numbered 1, after V lost 0 bases and J lost 2 bases. Per germline, CDR1 SGDLS and CDR2 YYNGEE. The CDR3 totals 14 residues. Here the CDR3 DNA reads TGTGCCAGCAGCGTAGCGGGGGGGACCTACGAGCAGTACTTC. Protein sequence: CASSVAGGTYEQYF.